This T cell receptor beta chain stems from a study of low-dose radiotherapy and immunotherapy resistance in tumors. For the study at large: The study gave Cohort 2 1 Gy per fraction every two weeks, totaling 13 Gy over 26 weeks.

At least ten counts were recorded for this clonotype. The time point denotes: before trial treatment. All of the donors were given nivolumab, ipilimumab, aspirin, low-dose cyclophosphamide and low-dose radiotherapy as part of RACIN, a single-arm trial. Those who qualified had advanced solid tumors (lacking tumor-infiltrating lymphocytes). Germline assignment: CDR1 SGHRS and CDR2 YFSETQ. The V gene end was trimmed by 4 bases and the J gene end by 4 bases; junction bases not matched to a gene: 7. The CDR3 has 15 residues. Primers targeting TRAV and TRBV primed first-strand cDNA, covering alpha and beta chains. Over around 19 PCR cycles, TCRs were amplified from a constant-region primer and V-primer adapter. TCRdb recomputed calls from the reads with MiXCR, one row per CDR3 protein. The table includes about 64,000 distinct CDR3 sequences, around 27% detected once.

The sequencing used PBMCs, collected before treatment. V gene TRBV5-1 combines with J gene TRBJ2-2; 7 positions agree with TRBD1. The source of this sequence is a male donor with rectosigmoid adenocarcinoma. DNA for the CDR3: TGCGCCAGCAGCACAGACAGGGCGGGCACCGGGGAGCTGTTTTTT. This translates into CASSTDRAGTGELFF.